This T cell receptor beta chain was observed in a study of T-cell reconstitution after alpha-beta-depleted transplantation in children. Study findings and constraints: Some patients showed high day-60 TCRbeta diversity, which derived from surviving recipient T cells and thymic progenitors. From newly produced T cells came most of the T-cell counts and diversity one year after transplant.

Using unique molecular identifiers, the investigators prepared the TCRbeta library. Via MiXCR, TCRdb re-called the PCR reads, giving one row per CDR3 protein. Of just over 200,000 distinct CDR3 sequences listed, around 8.4% were seen once; the top ten hold less than 40%. CDR3 size: 14 residues. V lost 11 bases, J lost 6 bases, and 21 bases lay in between. This clonotype was detected a few times. Its target is not known. This chain joins TRBV12-3 or TRBV12-4 and TRBJ2-3, with TRBD2 as a possible D gene (5 bases). The sequencing here drew on PBMCs, mostly from graft donor cells, taken 360 days after TCRalphabeta/CD19-depleted stem cell transplant. The clonotype originates from a male patient between 2 and 10 years old who had a stem cell transplant for acute myeloid leukemia, so the T cells may come from the graft donor. CDR3 DNA sequence: TGTGCCGCCAGCAGAGGCTTTGCGGGCGATACGCAGTATTTT. Translated, it gives CAASRGFAGDTQYF.